This TCR beta chain originates from a study of blood T cells in healthy people across ages. Background on the study: Through template switching, about one barcoded beta molecule was captured per two T cells, as measured in model experiments.

This clonotype was picked up a small number of times. Its antigen remains unknown. The CDR3 runs to 13 residues. Germline V gene lookup returns CDR1 MNHEY and CDR2 SMNVEV (reference sequence). Trimming shortened V by 5 bases and J by 5 bases, and 12 bases separated the two germline ends. Study findings and constraints: More naive CD4+ cells and higher diversity were found in long-lived than in aged donors. The unsorted PBMCs prevented any conclusive comparison of naive versus antigen-experienced cells.

The authors extracted at least 6 micrograms of total RNA per sample. A J-beta primer mix and a sample-barcoded 5' primer were used in a second PCR of about 7 to 12 cycles. TCRdb re-derived calls from the 5' RACE reads in MiXCR, one entry per CDR3 protein. This table has 550,000 to 800,000 distinct CDR3 sequences, under 25% appearing once. The chain is built from TRBV27 and TRBJ2-5; a possible D gene is TRBD2 (5 bases). The TCR comes from a man aged 70-80 years in good health. Sequencing was performed on blood. CDR3 loop: CASSEGYGETQYF. The CDR3 DNA sequence: TGTGCCAGCAGTGAGGGTTATGGGGAGACCCAGTACTTC.